The 27 T cell receptor beta chains listed next were all sequenced from one sample in a study of cytomegalovirus exposure and HLA in healthy donors. 13 Jbeta primers and 60 Vbeta primers were used for the PCR. The data were produced by immunoSEQ multiplex PCR, yet TCRdb's version contains in-frame clones alone and is incomplete. The repertoire includes about 89,000 clones, 85% of them detected once, and over 7% sits in the top ten. The sequencing sample was made of PBMCs. The receptors here all came from a man aged 35 to 55 in good health and CMV-seropositive.

Turning to this clone: The conserved closing phenylalanine or tryptophan is absent in this CDR3, likely reflecting a read error. This chain joins TRBV4-1 and TRBJ1-2; maybe TRBD1 (5 bases). V was pared by 7 bases and J by 2 bases, with 14 bases between. The CDR3 has 14 residues. CDR1 is MGHRA, CDR2 YSYEKL, per germline. The CDR3 DNA reads as TGCGCCAGCACCCATCCGGGGGAGAACTATGGCTACACCCTC. It is translated as CASTHPGENYGYTL.

The genes are TRBV5-1 and TRBJ1-6; 9 nucleotides line up with TRBD1. The germline gives CDR1 SGHRS, CDR2 YFSETQ. Trimming took 1 base from V and 0 from J; bases not matched to a gene: 8. This CDR3 is built from 19 residues. CDR3 DNA sequence: TGCGCCAGCAGCTTGTGGACAGGGGAGGGGAGCTCCTATAATTCACCCCTCCACTTT. As protein: CASSLWTGEGSSYNSPLHF. The full variable domain, completed using reference TRBV5-1 and TRBJ1-6, is KAGVTQTPRYLIKTRGQQVTLSCSPISGHRSVSWYQQTPGQGLQFLFEYFSETQRNKGNFPGRFSGRQFSNSRSEMNVSTLELGDSALYLCASSLWTGEGSSYNSPLHFGNGTRLTVT.

The chain carries TRBV2 and TRBJ1-2; tentatively, D is TRBD1 (5 bases). Looked up from germline, CDR1 is SNHLY and CDR2 is FYNNEI. CDR3 length: 14 residues. V gave up 6 bases and J gave up 3 bases, with 14 bases separating them. CDR3 nucleotide sequence: TGTGCCAGCAGCGTTGACAGATCCTACTATGGCTACACCTTC. Its protein product is CASSVDRSYYGYTF.

The table lists this clone with a few counts. The rearrangement links TRBV19 to TRBJ2-5, with TRBD1 identical over 11 bases. Trimming took 1 base from V and 1 from J; bases not matched to a gene: 2. The germline V gene encodes CDR1 LNHDA and CDR2 SQIVND (reference sequence). The CDR3 has 16 amino acids. The CDR3 reads CASSIGTGGLQETQYF. The CDR3, as DNA: TGTGCCAGTAGTATAGGGACAGGGGGCCTCCAAGAGACCCAGTACTTC.

The genes are TRBV5-6 and TRBJ1-2, with TRBD1 identical over 11 bases. The CDR3 spans 17 residues. Germline CDR1 reads SGHDT; CDR2 reads YYEEEE. V shed 4 bases, J shed 1 base, and the junction held 9 bases outside the gene matches. CDR3: CASSPGQGAKINYGYTF. In DNA form, the CDR3 reads TGTGCCAGCAGCCCAGGACAGGGGGCCAAGATTAACTATGGCTACACCTTC. The full variable domain, with the rest looked up from reference TRBV5-6 and TRBJ1-2, is DAGVTQSPTHLIKTRGQQVTLRCSPKSGHDTVSWYQQALGQGPQFIFQYYEEEERQRGNFPDRFSGHQFPNYSSELNVNALLLGDSALYLCASSPGQGAKINYGYTFGSGTRLTVV.

This chain links TRBV5-4 with TRBJ1-4, with 7 bases fitting TRBD1. CDR3 length: 14 amino acids. In germline, CDR1 is SGHNT, CDR2 YYREEE (reference sequence). The junction had 2 bases not matched to a gene; V was cut back by 4 bases and J by 2 bases. The CDR3 coding sequence is TGTGCCAGCAGCAAGGACAGGACTAATGAAAAACTGTTTTTT. It is translated as CASSKDRTNEKLFF.

This clone was detected a few times. As DNA, the CDR3 is TGTGCCAGCAGCTCAGGCCGGGGGGACAGGAGAGACAATGAGCAGTTCTTC. Protein: CASSSGRGDRRDNEQFF. The chain links TRBV11-3 to TRBJ2-1, with D possibly being TRBD1 (8 bases). Trimming shortened V by 4 bases and J by 5 bases, and 21 bases separated the two germline ends. The CDR3 is made up of 17 amino acids. Per germline, CDR1 SGHNT and CDR2 YENEEA.

The V and J genes are TRBV6-6 and TRBJ2-7; 7 bases are shared with TRBD1. In germline, CDR1 is MNHNY, CDR2 SVGAGI (reference sequence). The V and J ends lost 6 bases and 3 bases, in that order; junction bases with no gene match: 8. The CDR3 has 14 residues. CDR3 bases: TGTGCCAGCAGCCAGGGACAGAGATTCTACGAGCAGTACTTC. Protein sequence: CASSQGQRFYEQYF.

This clone was observed a handful of times. This chain connects TRBV6-5 to TRBJ2-1; D is uncertain. The CDR3 contains 11 residues. CDR1 is MNHEY and CDR2 is SVGAGI in the germline V gene. Deletions cut 4 bases from V and 9 bases from J, with 7 bases between. In DNA form, the CDR3 reads TGTGCCAGCAGTTCTTTTTCTGAGCAGTTCTTC. Protein: CASSSFSEQFF.

This sequence joins TRBV19 and TRBJ2-7; 9 nucleotides line up with TRBD2. Germline-derived CDR1 and CDR2 are LNHDA and SQIVND (reference sequence). The CDR3 spans 14 residues. Trimming at V came to 5 bases and at J to 10 bases, leaving 12 bases not matched to a gene. CDR3 in DNA: TGTGCCAGTAGTTTGGCTAGCGGGAATCGCGGCCAGTACTTC. Translation: CASSLASGNRGQYF.

The chain recombines TRBV6-5 with TRBJ2-1, with D possibly being TRBD1 (5 bases). V lost 5 bases and J 3 bases, leaving 14 bases between the germline ends. Germline V gene sequence: CDR1 MNHEY, CDR2 SVGAGI. This CDR3 is 15 amino acids long. The CDR3 sequence: CASSGRLDNYNEQFF. CDR3 nucleotides: TGTGCCAGCAGTGGGCGTTTGGACAACTACAATGAGCAGTTCTTC.

The CDR3 DNA follows: TGTGCCAGCAGTCGTTTTTGGGACAGCCTCGTAACTAATGAAAAACTGTTTTTT. Its translation: CASSRFWDSLVTNEKLFF. The rearrangement links TRBV27 to TRBJ1-4; TRBD1 matches at 7 bases. CDR1 is MNHEY and CDR2 is SMNVEV in the germline V gene (reference sequence). With 5 bases clipped from V and 1 base from J, the junction kept 13 bases outside the gene matches. This CDR3 is 18 amino acids long.

The rearrangement uses TRBV18 and TRBJ2-7; D may be TRBD2 (7 bases). The CDR3 has 12 residues. With 4 bases removed from V and 7 bases from J, the gap between germline ends came to 11 bases. The V gene's germline CDR1 is KGHSH and CDR2 LQKENI. The DNA for the CDR3 is TGTGCCAGCTCACGCGGGGGCATGGAGCAGTACTTC. Encoded protein: CASSRGGMEQYF.

In its sample, this clone was seen a few times. The genes are TRBV4-1 and TRBJ1-1; 9 bases map to TRBD1. The CDR3 runs 15 residues. CDR1 is MGHRA, CDR2 YSYEKL, per germline. V shed 4 bases, J shed 1 base, and the junction held 4 bases outside the gene matches. The CDR3 DNA follows: TGCGCCAGCAGCCCCGGGACAGGGAGGAACACTGAAGCTTTCTTT. It specifies CASSPGTGRNTEAFF.

J is TRBJ1-6 and V is TRBV27, with D tentatively TRBD1 (5 bases). V lost 4 bases to trimming and J lost 1 base, with 11 bases between them. Germline assignment: CDR1 MNHEY and CDR2 SMNVEV (reference sequence). This CDR3 has 16 residues. Written as DNA, the CDR3 is TGTGCCAGCAGTTACAACCAGGGTTCCTATAATTCACCCCTCCACTTT. Amino acids: CASSYNQGSYNSPLHF.

This clone showed up just a few times. This chain links TRBV19 with TRBJ2-5; TRBD2 matches 7 bases. Near its end, the DNA agrees better with TRBJ2-7, so the J call may be wrong. The CDR3 is made up of 14 amino acids. CDR1 and CDR2 from the germline V gene are LNHDA and SQIVND (reference sequence). The CDR3, as DNA: TGTGCCAGTAGTAGGGGCGGGAGCTCCTACGAGCAGTACTTC. Translation: CASSRGGSSYEQYF.

The chain recombines TRBV7-2 with TRBJ2-5, with 10 bases fitting TRBD2. Germline CDR1 and CDR2: SGHTA and FQGNSA. Trimming cost V 1 base and J 5 bases; bases outside gene matches: 4. This CDR3 contains 15 residues. The CDR3 loop reads CASSLGGTSEETQYF. CDR3 DNA: TGTGCCAGCAGCTTAGGGGGGACTAGCGAGGAGACCCAGTACTTC.

The rearrangement uses TRBV19 and TRBJ2-5, with 15 bases lining up with TRBD2. V lost 5 bases to trimming and J lost 5 bases; unmatched junction nucleotides: 9. This CDR3 region has 17 residues. From germline, CDR1 is LNHDA and CDR2 SQIVND (reference sequence). As DNA, the CDR3 is TGTGCCAGTAGTGGGACTAGCGGGAGGACAAACTACGAGACCCAGTACTTC. This gives the protein CASSGTSGRTNYETQYF.

The CDR3 sequence: CASSQAGGETQYF. In DNA form, the CDR3 reads TGTGCCAGCAGCCAAGCTGGAGGAGAGACCCAGTACTTC. This sequence joins TRBV4-2 and TRBJ2-5; D is perhaps TRBD2 (5 bases). Per germline, CDR1 LGHNA and CDR2 YNFKEQ. This CDR3 is 13 amino acids long. Trimming took off 1 base at V and 4 bases at J, with 7 bases between the two ends.

The chain uses TRBV5-6 and TRBJ2-2, with D possibly TRBD1 on 6 matching bases. Trimming took off 2 bases at V and 3 bases at J, with 14 bases between the two ends. This CDR3 is 16 amino acids long. CDR1 SGHDT and CDR2 YYEEEE come from the germline V gene. In DNA form, the CDR3 reads TGTGCCAGCAGCTTCCCGGCAGGGGCATACACCGGGGAGCTGTTTTTT. It codes for CASSFPAGAYTGELFF.

The chain is built from TRBV7-2 and TRBJ2-7; D remains ambiguous. Trimming stripped 2 bases from V and 4 bases from J, with 6 bases between. Looked up from germline, CDR1 is SGHTA and CDR2 is FQGNSA. The CDR3 consists of 12 residues. DNA of the CDR3: TGTGCCAGCAGCTTACCTTTTTACGAGCAGTACTTC. Residues: CASSLPFYEQYF.

This clone was seen only once. CDR3: CASSFIGDTQYF. CDR3 sequence (DNA): TGTGCCAGCAGCTTCATCGGGGATACGCAGTATTTT. The chain links TRBV11-3 to TRBJ2-3; D is uncertain. CDR3 length equals 12 residues. The V end was cut by 3 bases, the J end by 6 bases, with 7 bases between. From germline, CDR1 is SGHNT and CDR2 YENEEA.

The chain couples TRBV19 to TRBJ1-4; perhaps TRBD1 as D (6 bases). V lost 5 bases, J lost 0 bases, and 16 bases lay in between. The V gene's germline CDR1 is LNHDA and CDR2 SQIVND (reference sequence). The CDR3 has 17 amino acids. The CDR3 region is CASSSKSQGSTNEKLFF. CDR3 DNA sequence: TGTGCCAGTAGTTCTAAAAGCCAGGGGTCAACTAATGAAAAACTGTTTTTT.

In its sample, this clone was seen once. The chain recombines TRBV5-1 with TRBJ2-7; 8 bases are a match to TRBD2. CDR3 length: 14 residues. The germline gives CDR1 SGHRS, CDR2 YFSETQ. V dropped 4 bases and J dropped 3; count of bases not matched to a gene: 6. The CDR3 protein is CASSPRAGDYEQYF. The CDR3 nucleotides are TGCGCCAGCAGCCCAAGAGCGGGAGACTACGAGCAGTACTTC. The full variable domain, in which reference TRBV5-1 and TRBJ2-7 provide the parts outside the CDR3, is KAGVTQTPRYLIKTRGQQVTLSCSPISGHRSVSWYQQTPGQGLQFLFEYFSETQRNKGNFPGRFSGRQFSNSRSEMNVSTLELGDSALYLCASSPRAGDYEQYFGPGTRLTVT.

The chain has TRBV11-2 and TRBJ2-1; TRBD2 matches 7 bases. The CDR3 is made up of 17 amino acids. J gave up 3 bases and V 5 bases, and 13 bases lay outside the gene matches. Per the germline V gene, CDR1 is SGHAT and CDR2 is FQNNGV. CDR3 residues: CASSIQPPSGVYNEQFF. CDR3 in DNA: TGTGCCAGCAGCATACAACCCCCTAGCGGAGTCTACAATGAGCAGTTCTTC.

The chain is built from TRBV2 and TRBJ1-1; TRBD1 might be the D (5 bases). Germline CDR1 reads SNHLY; CDR2 reads FYNNEI. CDR3 length: 13 residues. The germline V and J ends were trimmed by 7 bases and 3 bases, with 12 bases remaining between them. The CDR3 reads CASNFGGDTEAFF. Written as DNA, the CDR3 is TGTGCCAGCAATTTCGGGGGGGACACTGAAGCTTTCTTT.

The V gene is TRBV6-4, the J gene TRBJ1-5; tentative D call: TRBD1 (5 bases). Germline lookup yields CDR1 MRHNA and CDR2 SNTAGT. This CDR3 has 15 residues. Trimming left V 2 bases short and J 0 bases short, with 8 bases between. The CDR3 reads CASSDGGYSNQPQHF. In DNA form, the CDR3 reads TGTGCCAGCAGTGACGGGGGGTATAGCAATCAGCCCCAGCATTTT.